This T cell receptor (beta chain) was observed in a study of graft-versus-host responses after intestinal transplantation. At the level of the study: Transplantation in recipients was multivisceral, liver-intestinal, or isolated intestinal. Each patient got anti-thymocyte globulin induction, then tacrolimus and steroids for about 3 years.

Graft tissue processing released intraepithelial and lamina propria lymphocytes. Study conclusions and caveats: Marrow from the recipient contained GvH clones, some of which had appeared first in ileum or blood.

For this clone: What it recognizes is unknown.

Germline V gene lookup returns CDR1 LGHNA and CDR2 YNFKEQ. This CDR3 region has 14 residues. Some clones are missing from TCRdb's copy, which holds only in-frame ones; the method was immunoSEQ multiplex PCR. This sample has fewer than 20,000 clones, with around 74% found just once. The chain is built from TRBV4-2 and TRBJ2-5; the D is unclear. The J call may be incorrect, as the DNA end agrees better with TRBJ2-7. The material sequenced was ileum tissue, taken 14 days after transplant. The receptor was derived from a human patient who received an intestinal transplant, so some T cells may come from the graft donor. This CDR3 is CASSQDIRVGEQYF. In DNA form, the CDR3 reads TGTGCCAGCAGCCAAGATATCCGGGTAGGCGAGCAGTACTTC.